The rows below give T cell receptor beta chains drawn from one sample of a study of identifying expanded T cells in peripheral blood. Measured with immunoSEQ multiplex PCR; TCRdb has only the in-frame clones, and not every one. This sample has fewer than 85,000 clones, with roughly four fifths found just once. The sequenced sample was blood. Every receptor here comes from a person aged 18 to 75 in good health. CDR3s include the opening cysteine and the closing phenylalanine or tryptophan. Clone size is shown for a subset of rows, as once, few, many or a class of expanded clone.

j_gene: TRBJ1-5
abundance: .
v_gene: TRBV2
CDR3aa: CASSVKPGQGLYQPQHF

j_gene: TRBJ2-3
abundance: .
v_gene: TRBV19
CDR3aa: CASSIGGRGPDTQYF

j_gene: TRBJ1-5
abundance: .
v_gene: TRBV19
CDR3aa: CASSSQGQGANQPQHF

j_gene: TRBJ2-7
abundance: .
v_gene: TRBV27
CDR3aa: CASSTLEGTYEQYF

j_gene: TRBJ2-1
abundance: .
v_gene: TRBV5-1
CDR3aa: CASSTGLAGGHGYNEQFF

j_gene: TRBJ1-4
abundance: .
v_gene: TRBV19
CDR3aa: CASSVRQGDNEKLFF

j_gene: TRBJ1-4
abundance: .
v_gene: TRBV2
CDR3aa: CASTGNNEKLFF

j_gene: TRBJ1-1
abundance: .
v_gene: TRBV19
CDR3aa: CASSIQGMNTEAFF

j_gene: TRBJ1-1
abundance: .
v_gene: TRBV19
CDR3aa: CASSINGVNTEAFF

j_gene: TRBJ1-2
abundance: .
v_gene: TRBV27
CDR3aa: CASSTSGYGYTF

j_gene: TRBJ1-1
abundance: .
v_gene: TRBV19
CDR3aa: CASSAGPPANTEAFF

j_gene: TRBJ2-3
abundance: .
v_gene: TRBV5-4
CDR3aa: CASSLPGTGRTDTQYF

j_gene: TRBJ2-3
abundance: .
v_gene: TRBV7-2
CDR3aa: CASSTGGTWSTDTQYF

j_gene: TRBJ2-7
abundance: .
v_gene: TRBV6-1
CDR3aa: CASGLGPSTYEQYF

j_gene: TRBJ2-5
abundance: .
v_gene: TRBV4-3
CDR3aa: CASSQDRETQYF

j_gene: TRBJ2-2
abundance: .
v_gene: TRBV13
CDR3aa: CASSPGTSGYGGELFF

j_gene: TRBJ1-4
abundance: once
v_gene: TRBV28
CDR3aa: CASSRRTGVIEKLFF

j_gene: TRBJ2-2
abundance: once
v_gene: TRBV7-9
CDR3aa: CASSLLTDQTVGELFF

j_gene: TRBJ2-3
abundance: .
v_gene: TRBV7-9
CDR3aa: CASSLDSGASTDTQYF

j_gene: TRBJ1-3
abundance: .
v_gene: TRBV6-6
CDR3aa: CASRGHSGNTIYF

j_gene: TRBJ2-5
abundance: .
v_gene: TRBV9
CDR3aa: CASSETGLETQYF

j_gene: TRBJ1-6
abundance: .
v_gene: TRBV2
CDR3aa: CASSEGTGGRSPLHF

j_gene: TRBJ1-5
abundance: .
v_gene: TRBV7-2
CDR3aa: CASSLRQGDQPQHF

j_gene: TRBJ2-5
abundance: once
v_gene: TRBV29-1
CDR3aa: CSVVLFGQGEETQYF